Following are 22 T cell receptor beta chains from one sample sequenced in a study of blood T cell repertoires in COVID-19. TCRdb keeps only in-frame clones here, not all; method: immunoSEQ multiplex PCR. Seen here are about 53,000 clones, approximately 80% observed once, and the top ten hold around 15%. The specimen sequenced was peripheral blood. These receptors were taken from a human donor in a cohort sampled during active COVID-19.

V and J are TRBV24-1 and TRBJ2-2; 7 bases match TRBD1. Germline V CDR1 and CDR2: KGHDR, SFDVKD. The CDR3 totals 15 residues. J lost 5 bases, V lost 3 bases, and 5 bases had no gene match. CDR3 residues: CATSDTRGQTGELFF. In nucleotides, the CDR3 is TGTGCCACCAGTGATACGAGGGGGCAAACCGGGGAGCTGTTTTTT.

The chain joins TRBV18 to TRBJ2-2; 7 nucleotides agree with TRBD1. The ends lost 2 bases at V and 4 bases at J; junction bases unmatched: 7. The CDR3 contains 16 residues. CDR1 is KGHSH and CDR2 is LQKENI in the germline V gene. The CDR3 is CASSPRTGVGTGELFF. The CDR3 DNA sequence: TGTGCCAGCTCACCAAGGACAGGAGTGGGCACCGGGGAGCTGTTTTTT. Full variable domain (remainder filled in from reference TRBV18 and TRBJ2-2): NAGVMQNPRHLVRRRGQEARLRCSPMKGHSHVYWYRQLPEEGLKFMVYLQKENIIDESGMPKERFSAEFPKEGPSILRIQQVVRGDSAAYFCASSPRTGVGTGELFFGEGSRLTVL.

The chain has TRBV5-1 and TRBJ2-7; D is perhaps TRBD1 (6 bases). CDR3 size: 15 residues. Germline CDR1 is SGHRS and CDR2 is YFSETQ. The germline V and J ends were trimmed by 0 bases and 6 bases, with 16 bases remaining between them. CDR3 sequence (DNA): TGCGCCAGCAGCTTGGGTGGCAGGGGAGCGGCCGAGCAGTACTTC. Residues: CASSLGGRGAAEQYF.

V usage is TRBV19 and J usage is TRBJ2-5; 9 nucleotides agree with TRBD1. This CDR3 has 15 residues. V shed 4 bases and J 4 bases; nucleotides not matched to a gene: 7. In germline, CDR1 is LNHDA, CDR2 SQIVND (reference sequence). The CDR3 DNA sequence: TGTGCCAGTAGTACCGGGACAGGGCAGGTAGAGACCCAGTACTTC. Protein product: CASSTGTGQVETQYF.

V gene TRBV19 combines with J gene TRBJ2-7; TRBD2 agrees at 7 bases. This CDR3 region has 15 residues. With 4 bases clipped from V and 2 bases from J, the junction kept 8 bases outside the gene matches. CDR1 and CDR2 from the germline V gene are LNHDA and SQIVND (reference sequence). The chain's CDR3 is CASSTVGGRPYEQYF. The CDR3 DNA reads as TGTGCCAGTAGTACCGTGGGGGGGAGACCCTACGAGCAGTACTTC.

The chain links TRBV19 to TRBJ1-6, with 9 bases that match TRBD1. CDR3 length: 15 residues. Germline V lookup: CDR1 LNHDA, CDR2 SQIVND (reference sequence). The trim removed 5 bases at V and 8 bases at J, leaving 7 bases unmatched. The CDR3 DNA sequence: TGTGCCAGTAGTCGACTCGGACAGGGGCATTCACCCCTCCACTTT. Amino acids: CASSRLGQGHSPLHF.

The CDR3 bases are TGTGCCAGCAGCTTAACGACTAGCCAGGCCACCGGGGAGCTGTTTTTT. Protein product: CASSLTTSQATGELFF. The rearrangement uses TRBV7-8 and TRBJ2-2, with 7 bases identical to TRBD2. V shed 2 bases, J shed 4 bases, and the junction held 7 bases outside the gene matches. Germline values: CDR1 SGHVS, CDR2 FQNEAQ. The CDR3 sequence is 16 residues long.

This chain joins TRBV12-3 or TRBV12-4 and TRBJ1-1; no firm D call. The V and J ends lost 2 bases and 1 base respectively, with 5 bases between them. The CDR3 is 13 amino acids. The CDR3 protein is CASSLRPNTEAFF. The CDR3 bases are TGTGCCAGCAGTTTACGTCCGAACACTGAAGCTTTCTTT.

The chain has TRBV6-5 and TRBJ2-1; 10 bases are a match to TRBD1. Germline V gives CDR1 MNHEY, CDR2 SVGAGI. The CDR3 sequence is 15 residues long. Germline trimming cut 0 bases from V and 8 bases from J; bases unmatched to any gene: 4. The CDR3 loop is CASSYSGQGWDEQFF. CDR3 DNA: TGTGCCAGCAGTTACTCGGGACAGGGGTGGGATGAGCAGTTCTTC.

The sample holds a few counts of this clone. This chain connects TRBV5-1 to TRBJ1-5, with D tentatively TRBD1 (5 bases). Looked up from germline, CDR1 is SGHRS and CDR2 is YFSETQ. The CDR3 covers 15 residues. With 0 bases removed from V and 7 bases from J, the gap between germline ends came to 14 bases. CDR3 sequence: CASSLEGTQGQPQHF. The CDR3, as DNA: TGCGCCAGCAGCTTGGAGGGGACTCAGGGCCAGCCCCAGCATTTT.

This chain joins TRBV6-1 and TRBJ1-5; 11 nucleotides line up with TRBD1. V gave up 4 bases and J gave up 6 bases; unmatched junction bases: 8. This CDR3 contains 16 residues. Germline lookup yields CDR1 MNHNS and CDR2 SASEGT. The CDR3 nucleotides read TGTGCCAGCAGTGTCTCCGGGACAGGGGGTTTTCAGCCCCAGCATTTT. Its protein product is CASSVSGTGGFQPQHF.

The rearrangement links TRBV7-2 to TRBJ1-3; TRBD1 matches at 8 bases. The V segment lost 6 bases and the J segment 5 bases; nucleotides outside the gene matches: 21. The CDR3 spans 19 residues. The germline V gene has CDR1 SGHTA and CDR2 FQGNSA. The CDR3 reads CASSQQGSGRQGARNTIYF. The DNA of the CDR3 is TGTGCCAGCAGTCAACAGGGGTCGGGACGCCAGGGGGCCAGAAACACCATATATTTT.

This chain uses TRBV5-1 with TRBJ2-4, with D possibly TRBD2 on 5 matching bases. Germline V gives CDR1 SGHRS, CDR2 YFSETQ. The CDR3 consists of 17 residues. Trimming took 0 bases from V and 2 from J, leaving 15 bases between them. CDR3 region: CASSLELGRGTKNIQYF. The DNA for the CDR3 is TGCGCCAGCAGCTTGGAGCTTGGCCGGGGAACCAAAAACATTCAGTACTTC. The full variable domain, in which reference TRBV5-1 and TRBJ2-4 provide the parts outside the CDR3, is KAGVTQTPRYLIKTRGQQVTLSCSPISGHRSVSWYQQTPGQGLQFLFEYFSETQRNKGNFPGRFSGRQFSNSRSEMNVSTLELGDSALYLCASSLELGRGTKNIQYFGAGTRLSVL.

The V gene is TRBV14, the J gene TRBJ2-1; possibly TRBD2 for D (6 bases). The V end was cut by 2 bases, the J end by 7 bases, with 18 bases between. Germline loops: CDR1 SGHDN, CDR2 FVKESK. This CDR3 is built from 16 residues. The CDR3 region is CASSQLRTIFGNEQFF. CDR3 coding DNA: TGTGCCAGCAGCCAACTACGGACTATTTTCGGGAATGAGCAGTTCTTC.

CDR3 DNA sequence: TGTGCCACCGGACTGACAGGGTTAAACATTCAGTACTTC. Translating gives CATGLTGLNIQYF. This chain joins TRBV24-1 and TRBJ2-4, with TRBD1 identical over 7 bases. CDR3 length: 13 residues. CDR1 is KGHDR and CDR2 is SFDVKD in the germline V gene. V trimming: 9 bases; J trimming: 6 bases; junction bases outside the gene matches: 7.

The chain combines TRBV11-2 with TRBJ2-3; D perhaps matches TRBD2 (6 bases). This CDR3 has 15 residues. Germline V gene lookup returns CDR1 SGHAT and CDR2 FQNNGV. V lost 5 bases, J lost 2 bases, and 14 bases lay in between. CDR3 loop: CASSDRERDTDTQYF. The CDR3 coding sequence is TGTGCCAGCAGCGATCGGGAGCGTGACACAGATACGCAGTATTTT.

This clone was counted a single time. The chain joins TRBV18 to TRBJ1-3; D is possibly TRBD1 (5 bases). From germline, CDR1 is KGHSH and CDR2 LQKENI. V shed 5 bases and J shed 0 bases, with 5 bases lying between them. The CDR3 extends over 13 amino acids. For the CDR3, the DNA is TGTGCCAGCTCAGACAGCTCTGGAAACACCATATATTTT. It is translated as CASSDSSGNTIYF.

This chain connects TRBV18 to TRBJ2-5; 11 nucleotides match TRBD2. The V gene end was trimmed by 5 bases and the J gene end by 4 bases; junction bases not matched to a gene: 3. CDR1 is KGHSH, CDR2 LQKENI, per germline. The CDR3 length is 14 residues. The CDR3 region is CASSTSGGGETQYF. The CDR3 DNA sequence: TGTGCCAGCTCAACTAGCGGGGGCGGAGAGACCCAGTACTTC.

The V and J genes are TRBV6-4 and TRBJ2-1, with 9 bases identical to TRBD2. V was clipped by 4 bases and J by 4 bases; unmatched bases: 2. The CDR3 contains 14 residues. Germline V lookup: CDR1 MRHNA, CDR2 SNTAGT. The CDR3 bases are TGTGCCAGCAGTGTTACTAGCGGGTACAATGAGCAGTTCTTC. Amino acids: CASSVTSGYNEQFF.

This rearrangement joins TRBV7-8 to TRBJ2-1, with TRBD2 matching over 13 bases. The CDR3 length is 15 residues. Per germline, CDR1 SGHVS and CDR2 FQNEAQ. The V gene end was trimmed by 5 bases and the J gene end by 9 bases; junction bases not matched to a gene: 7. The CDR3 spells CASSLHGLAGAEQFF. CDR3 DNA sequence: TGTGCCAGCAGCCTCCACGGACTAGCGGGAGCTGAGCAGTTCTTC.

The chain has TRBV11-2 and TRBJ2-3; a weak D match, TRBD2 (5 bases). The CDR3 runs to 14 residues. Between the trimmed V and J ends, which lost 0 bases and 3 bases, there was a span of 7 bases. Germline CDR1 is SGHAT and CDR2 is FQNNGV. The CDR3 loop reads CASSLERVTDTQYF. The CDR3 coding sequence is TGTGCCAGCAGCTTAGAGAGGGTAACAGATACGCAGTATTTT.

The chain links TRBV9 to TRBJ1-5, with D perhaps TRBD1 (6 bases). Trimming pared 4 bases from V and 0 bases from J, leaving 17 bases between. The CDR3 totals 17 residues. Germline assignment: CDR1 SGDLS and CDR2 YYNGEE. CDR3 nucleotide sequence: TGTGCCAGCAGCACCCTCGACAGGTCCCTTAGCAATCAGCCCCAGCATTTT. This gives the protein CASSTLDRSLSNQPQHF.